The rows below give T cell receptor delta chains drawn from one sample of a study of gamma-delta T cells after stem cell transplantation. TCRdb re-called clones from the RT-PCR reads via CATT. The sample records 5,500 to 7,000 delta-chain clones, roughly 25% being singletons. The sample consisted of gamma-delta T cells. Receptors originate from a human donor. It is not recorded whose cells these are; they may come from a transplant donor. Each CDR3 is given with its conserved first and last residue. Each record gives: J gene, clone size, D gene, V gene, CDR3 DNA, CDR3 protein. D genes are given only for firm matches. For some rows the clone size is stated as once, few or many, or as a class when expanded; others skip it.

TRDJ1,-,-,TRDV2,TGTGCCTGTGACACCCTATTCCAGTCCGAGCGTACTGAGGGCCACACCGATAAACTCATCTTT,CACDTLFQSERTEGHTDKLIF
TRDJ1,few,TRDD3,TRDV1,TGTGCTCTTGGGCCCCGTAGGGGATATGGAATCGATAAACTCATCTTT,CALGPRRGYGIDKLIF
TRDJ3,-,-,TRDV1,TGTGCTCTTGGGGACCCCGCGGATAGACCCTGGGACACCCGACAGATGTTTTTC,CALGDPADRPWDTRQMFF
TRDJ1,-,TRDD3,TRDV2,TGTGCCTGTGACCTACTACTGGGGGATACGTCCGATAAACTCATCTTT,CACDLLLGDTSDKLIF
TRDJ1,few,TRDD3,TRDV2,TGTGCCTGTGACACCTCTTACTGGGGGATACAGGTTGAGACCGATAAACTCATCTTT,CACDTSYWGIQVETDKLIF
TRDJ1,medium-sized,TRDD3,TRDV2,TGTGCCTGTGACCGACTGGGGGGTCCTCTTTACACCGATAAACTCATCTTT,CACDRLGGPLYTDKLIF
TRDJ3,-,TRDD3,TRDV2,TGTGCCTGTGACGGGATACTGGGGGCCGAACACTCCTGGGACACCCGACAGATGTTTTTC,CACDGILGAEHSWDTRQMFF
TRDJ1,medium-sized,TRDD3,TRDV2,TGTGCCTGTGACACCGTACTGGGGGATACCCATCAAAACACCGATAAACTCATCTTT,CACDTVLGDTHQNTDKLIF
TRDJ1,medium-sized,TRDD3,TRDV2,TGTGCCTGTGACACCGTGGAGGTCCTGGGGGATACTACTCACACCGATAAACTCATCTTT,CACDTVEVLGDTTHTDKLIF
TRDJ2,few,-,TRDV1,TGTGCTCTTGGGGAACGGCCTTCCTACGGGGGGGACCACGTACTGGGGGACCCAGCTTTGACAGCACAACTCTTCTTT,CALGERPSYGGDHVLGDPALTAQLFF
TRDJ1,-,TRDD3,TRDV2,TGTGCCTGTGACACCTTACAAGATTCCTATCTGGGGGATACTTCCGATAAACTCATCTTT,CACDTLQDSYLGDTSDKLIF
TRDJ1,-,-,TRDV2,TGTGCCTGTGACACCGTTCCTAGACTACGGTTCCTGGACACCGATAAACTCATCTTT,CACDTVPRLRFLDTDKLIF
TRDJ1,medium-sized,TRDD3,TRDV2,TGTGCCTGTGACACACTGGGGGTTAACACCGATAAACTCATCTTT,CACDTLGVNTDKLIF
TRDJ1,-,TRDD3,TRDV2,TGTGCCTGTGACACCTTACTGGGGATCGTTGGGGGATATAAGTACACCGATAAACTCATCTTT,CACDTLLGIVGGYKYTDKLIF
TRDJ1,medium-sized,TRDD3,TRDV2,TGTGCCTGTGACATCGTCCTATTCCCTGGGGATAGGTCCACCGATAAACTCATCTTT,CACDIVLFPGDRSTDKLIF
TRDJ3,-,TRDD3,TRDV2,TGTGCCTGTGACATCGGAGTACTGGGGGACTGGACCTCCTGGGACACCCGACAGATGTTTTTC,CACDIGVLGDWTSWDTRQMFF
TRDJ3,-,TRDD3,TRDV2,TGTGCCTGTGACACCAGCTGGGGGACCTGGGACACCCGACAGATGTTTTTC,CACDTSWGTWDTRQMFF
TRDJ1,-,-,TRDV2,TGTGCCTGTGACACCGTAGGGTCCTGGGGATCGTACACCGATAAACTCATCTTT,CACDTVGSWGSYTDKLIF
TRDJ3,-,TRDD3,TRDV2,TGTGCCTGTGACACGGTGGGCGCAGGGGCGGACGGCGACGCGGGGATACGTCCCTGGGACACCCGACAGATGTTTTTC,CACDTVGAGADGDAGIRPWDTRQMFF
TRDJ1,-,TRDD3,TRDV2,TGTGCCTGTGACGTTTGGGGGAATTCGAGGTACACCGATAAACTCATCTTT,CACDVWGNSRYTDKLIF
TRDJ1,-,TRDD3,TRDV2,TGTGCCTGTGACACCGTCTTATTCCGTCGGCGTACTGGGGGTCTCCCCGAGTACACCGATAAACTCATCTTT,CACDTVLFRRRTGGLPEYTDKLIF
TRDJ3,-,-,TRDV2,TGTGCCTGTGACACCGCCGGGATCTCTTTCCCTACTTGGGACACCCGACAGATGTTTTTC,CACDTAGISFPTWDTRQMFF
TRDJ1,once,TRDD3,TRDV2,TGTGCCTGTGACACCCTGGGGGGTTTTAATAAACTCATCTTT,CACDTLGGFNKLIF
TRDJ1,few,TRDD3,TRDV1,TGTGCTCTTGGGGAACTACACCCGTTAACTGGGGGACGTTTACGGTACACCGATAAACTCATCTTT,CALGELHPLTGGRLRYTDKLIF
TRDJ1,few,TRDD3,TRDV2,TGTGCCTGTGACACTCTTTGGGGGAAGCCCACCTACACCGATAAACTCATCTTT,CACDTLWGKPTYTDKLIF
TRDJ1,few,-,TRDV2,TGTGCCTGTGCTCCCCTTCCCGGATACACCGATAAACTCATCTTT,CACAPLPGYTDKLIF
TRDJ1,few,TRDD3,TRDV2,TGTGCCTGTGACACCCTGGGGGCCCCCGATAAACTCATCTTT,CACDTLGAPDKLIF
TRDJ1,few,TRDD3,TRAV29/DV5,TGTGCAGCAAGCGCAGAATCGGGCCGGAGGCTGGGGGATATTAAAGACACCGATAAACTCATCTTT,CAASAESGRRLGDIKDTDKLIF